This TCR beta chain was sequenced during a study of CXCR3-negative and CXCR3-positive naive CD8 T cells. Comment on this clonotype: Its antigen is not known.

Notes on the study in general: TRBV-TRBJ usage matched between naive CXCR3-negative and CXCR3-positive cells but not between memory cells. For CXCR3-positive naive cells, TRB CDR3s were more hydrophobic than those of CXCR3-negative naive cells. Memory CD8+ T cell repertoires were far less diverse than both naive subsets.

Libraries were UMI-labeled 5' RACE TRB cDNA. TCRdb reanalyzed the 5' RACE reads, giving one entry per CDR3 protein sequence and no DNA. The sample data list some 130,000 distinct CDR3 sequences. CDR3 length: 12 amino acids. Those CD8+ T cells considered naive were CD45RO-CCR7+CD27+CD95-. Sequenced material: naive CXCR3- CD8+ T cells from blood. Sample subset: CD45RO-CCR7+CD27+CD95- naive CD8+ T cells lacking CXCR3 (TNR3-). V and J are TRBV12-3 or TRBV12-4 and TRBJ2-1. This clonotype was sampled from a human donor in good health. Some clones in this sample may be carry-over from other donors' samples. The CDR3 here is CASSLAEREQFF.